Below, 17 T cell receptor beta chains from the same sample are listed, as sequenced in a study of monozygotic twins with inflammatory bowel disease. TCRdb processed the 5' RACE reads again and assigns one entry to each CDR3 protein, with no DNA. Recorded for this sample: 150,000 to 200,000 distinct CDR3 sequences. Sequencing used blood. The source is a human donor with ulcerative colitis or Crohn's disease, or a healthy co-twin of an affected twin (not recorded which).

CDR3 loop: CASSYSGVGSGEKLFF. The chain joins TRBV6-5 to TRBJ1-4. Germline values: CDR1 MNHEY, CDR2 SVGAGI. The CDR3 loop spans 16 amino acids.

The chain carries TRBV12-2 and TRBJ1-5; no DNA is available, so the TRBD1 call from TCRdb remains unchecked. TRBV12-2 is a documented pseudogene. This CDR3 spans 15 amino acids. CDR3 protein: CASRPYGQGVQPQHF.

The rearrangement links TRBV7-6 to TRBJ1-1; TCRdb's assignment of TRBD1 cannot be checked, as there is no DNA. The CDR3 covers 17 residues. Germline values: CDR1 SGHVS, CDR2 FNYEAQ. The CDR3 loop reads CASSLALGTGANTEAFF.

The gene calls are TRBV5-1 and TRBJ1-1; the D call from TCRdb, TRBD1, cannot be confirmed without DNA. The CDR3 loop spans 15 amino acids. Germline loops: CDR1 SGHRS, CDR2 YFSETQ. This CDR3 reads CASSLANRVATEAFF.

The genes are TRBV5-1 and TRBJ2-1; TCRdb's D gene call, TRBD1, goes unchecked for lack of DNA. CDR1 and CDR2 from the germline V gene are SGHRS and YFSETQ. The CDR3 is 17 amino acids. The CDR3 is CASSLGGDREVYNEQFF.

This rearrangement joins TRBV18 to TRBJ2-5; TCRdb lists TRBD2, though no DNA is available to test this call. Germline V lookup: CDR1 KGHSH, CDR2 LQKENI. There are 15 residues in the CDR3. CDR3 loop: CASSLRREGLETQYF.

This chain connects TRBV10-3 to TRBJ2-3; TCRdb outputs TRBD2, but without DNA this stays unchecked. The CDR3 has 11 amino acids. Germline V gene lookup returns CDR1 ENHRY and CDR2 SYGVKD. The CDR3 protein is CASWDFNTQYF.

The gene calls are TRBV5-1 and TRBJ2-1; TCRdb's D gene call, TRBD1, goes unchecked for lack of DNA. This CDR3 is 13 amino acids long. The germline gives CDR1 SGHRS, CDR2 YFSETQ. This CDR3 reads CASSLHRDNEQFF.

V and J are TRBV2 and TRBJ1-2. This CDR3 is built from 12 residues. Germline values: CDR1 SNHLY, CDR2 FYNNEI. The CDR3 loop reads CASSDGFYGYIF.

V gene TRBV4-2 combines with J gene TRBJ2-5; TCRdb returns TRBD2, unconfirmable since there is no DNA. This CDR3 spans 16 amino acids. Germline V gives CDR1 LGHNA, CDR2 YNFKEQ. The chain's CDR3 is CASSQVGRGYQETQYF.

The chain couples TRBV29-1 to TRBJ2-7; TCRdb indicates TRBD1, and absent DNA this call remains unverified. CDR1 is SQVTM, CDR2 ANQGSEA, per germline. CDR3 length: 15 residues. CDR3 sequence: CSVGDPKGQNYEQYF.

The chain is built from TRBV7-9 and TRBJ2-1; TCRdb names TRBD1, which stays unverified in the absence of DNA. The CDR3 contains 17 residues. Germline lookup yields CDR1 SEHNR and CDR2 FQNEAQ (reference sequence). This chain's CDR3 is CASSPAIPGGIYNEQFF.

The chain joins TRBV4-1 to TRBJ2-7. The CDR3 has 13 amino acids. Germline CDR1 reads MGHRA; CDR2 reads YSYEKL. This chain's CDR3 is CASSQVETYEQYF.

The chain has TRBV11-2 and TRBJ2-3. This CDR3 comprises 13 residues. The V gene's germline CDR1 is SGHAT and CDR2 FQNNGV. CDR3 sequence reads: CASNKVGTDTQYF.

The V and J genes are TRBV25-1 and TRBJ2-1; TCRdb returns TRBD2, unconfirmable since there is no DNA. The CDR3 is 14 residues long. The germline V gene encodes CDR1 MGHDK and CDR2 SYGVNS. CDR3 sequence: CATRRDGVVNEQFF.

The rearrangement uses TRBV14 and TRBJ2-7; TCRdb indicates TRBD2, and absent DNA this call remains unverified. This CDR3 is built from 13 residues. The germline gives CDR1 SGHDN, CDR2 FVKESK. CDR3 region: CASSHTSTREQYF.

The rearrangement links TRBV6-1 to TRBJ2-7; lacking DNA, the TRBD1 call made by TCRdb goes unchecked. The CDR3 is made up of 15 amino acids. CDR1 and CDR2 from the germline V gene are MNHNS and SASEGT. The CDR3 reads CASSEAGTGGYEQYF.